This is a list of T cell receptor beta chains from one sample in a study of blood T cell repertoires in COVID-19. Clones were read by immunoSEQ multiplex PCR, and TCRdb kept only the in-frame ones, dropping some. Of a few hundred thousand clones in the sample, roughly 80% were seen once. Sequenced sample: PBMCs or T cells enriched from blood (not recorded which). These receptors were taken from a woman aged 45-65 years who had recovered from COVID-19. CDR3s include the opening cysteine and the closing phenylalanine or tryptophan. The D gene is left open where the match is weak. Only part of the rows carry a size: once, few, many, or a class if the clone is expanded.

v_call,d_call,clone_size,j_call,cdr3_nt,cdr3_aa
TRBV19,NA,NA,TRBJ2-1,TGTGCCAGCCGGGACTCCAGTGACAATGAGCAGTTCTTC,CASRDSSDNEQFF
TRBV10-1,NA,NA,TRBJ2-7,TGCGCCAGCAGTGAGTCGATTCGGGAGTCTCTTGTCGAGCAGTACTTC,CASSESIRESLVEQYF
TRBV5-4,NA,once,TRBJ2-7,TGTGCCAGCAGTCCGGGACTGTTGAGCTCCTACGAGCAGTACTTC,CASSPGLLSSYEQYF
TRBV29-1,TRBD1,NA,TRBJ1-5,TGCAGCGTGACAGGGGGGGATCAGCCCCAGCATTTT,CSVTGGDQPQHF
TRBV7-9,TRBD1,NA,TRBJ2-4,TGTGCCAGCAGCCGACAGGGAGATTGGGACATTCAGTACTTC,CASSRQGDWDIQYF
TRBV11-2,NA,NA,TRBJ1-1,TGTGCCAGCAGCTTAGGTTATCCTGAAGCTTTCTTT,CASSLGYPEAFF
TRBV19,NA,NA,TRBJ1-2,TGTGCCAGTAGTTCAGGGAACTCACTTGGCTACACCTTC,CASSSGNSLGYTF
TRBV27,NA,NA,TRBJ2-2,TGTGCCAGCAGTTTCGACAGTCTATTGGTTCGGGAGCTGTTTTTT,CASSFDSLLVRELFF
TRBV29-1,NA,NA,TRBJ2-2,TGCAGCGTTTCGGTTACCGGGGAGCTGTTTTTT,CSVSVTGELFF
TRBV29-1,NA,once,TRBJ2-7,TGCAGCGTTGAAGGGTGGGGCGCGGGAAAGTTTTACGAGCAGTACTTC,CSVEGWGAGKFYEQYF
TRBV30,NA,NA,TRBJ1-1,TGTGCCTGGAGTGTATTTAGCAGCCTGAACACTGAAGCTTTCTTT,CAWSVFSSLNTEAFF
TRBV9,NA,NA,TRBJ2-1,TGTGCCAGCAGCGTAGCCGGAGGGGGGAGGGCCACAGGGAACAATGAGCAGTTCTTC,CASSVAGGGRATGNNEQFF
TRBV4-3,NA,NA,TRBJ1-5,TGCGCCAGCAGCCCCGACGACTCGATCGGGCAGCCCCAGCATTTT,CASSPDDSIGQPQHF
TRBV7-2,NA,NA,TRBJ2-1,TGTGCCAGCAGCTTACCTCGGTCGGGTGCCCCGGAGCATGAGCAGTTCTTC,CASSLPRSGAPEHEQFF
TRBV21-1,NA,NA,TRBJ1-2,TGTGCCAGCAGCAAACGGGACTATGGCTACACCTTC,CASSKRDYGYTF
TRBV7-9,NA,NA,TRBJ1-2,TGTGCCAGCAGCTTGGAACGAAGGGGAAGTGGCTACACCTTC,CASSLERRGSGYTF
TRBV10-3,NA,NA,TRBJ1-6,TGTGCCATCACCGAATCCGGGATCCTCTATAATTCACCCCTCCACTTT,CAITESGILYNSPLHF
TRBV10-3,NA,NA,TRBJ2-7,TGTGCCATCAGTGATCCGGGGCGGGAAAGGACCCACGAGCAGTACTTC,CAISDPGRERTHEQYF
TRBV29-1,NA,NA,TRBJ1-1,TGCAGCATCATTGGGGGCATGAACACTGAAGCTTTCTTT,CSIIGGMNTEAFF
TRBV5-4,NA,NA,TRBJ1-2,TGTGCCAGCAGCTTGCCGTCAGGGATAACCTATGGCTACACCTTC,CASSLPSGITYGYTF
TRBV7-9,TRBD2,NA,TRBJ2-5,TGTGCCAGCAGCTCGGGACTAGCGGGGGAGGCCCAGTACTTC,CASSSGLAGEAQYF
TRBV30,NA,once,TRBJ1-3,TGTGCCTGGAGTGTAGGCCAGGGGCGGAGAAACACCATATATTTT,CAWSVGQGRRNTIYF
TRBV7-6,TRBD2,NA,TRBJ2-7,TGTGCCAGCAGCTTAATGGCGCGGGGGGGAACCTACGAGCAGTACTTC,CASSLMARGGTYEQYF
TRBV5-5,NA,NA,TRBJ1-2,TGTGCCAGCAGCTTGGGAGGGGGTTATGGCTACACCTTC,CASSLGGGYGYTF
TRBV3-1/TRBV3-2,NA,once,TRBJ1-3,TGTGCCAGCAAGAGGGCGCAAGTCTACCCTGGAAACACCATATATTTT,CASKRAQVYPGNTIYF
TRBV5-1,NA,NA,TRBJ1-1,TGCGCCAGCAGCTCGACAGGCGCGTCGAACACTGAAGCTTTCTTT,CASSSTGASNTEAFF
TRBV30,NA,NA,TRBJ2-7,TGTGCCTGGAGTAGTAGCCTCTACGAGCAGTACTTC,CAWSSSLYEQYF
TRBV4-2,NA,NA,TRBJ2-3,TGTGCCAGCTCCGGAGCGGCGGATAGCACAGATACGCAGTATTTT,CASSGAADSTDTQYF
TRBV7-2,TRBD1,few,TRBJ2-5,TGTGCCAGCAGCTGGGGACAGGCCCAAGAGACCCAGTACTTC,CASSWGQAQETQYF
TRBV6-2/TRBV6-3,NA,NA,TRBJ1-6,TGTGCCAGCAGTTCCCAGGGCGGATCACCCCTCCACTTT,CASSSQGGSPLHF
TRBV5-6,TRBD1,once,TRBJ2-7,TGTGCCAGCAGCCTAGGGGTGGGACAGGGGCGTCGGCGGGAGCAGTACTTC,CASSLGVGQGRRREQYF
TRBV19,TRBD1,once,TRBJ1-5,TGTGCCAGTAGCGACAGGGTAAATCAGCCCCAGCATTTT,CASSDRVNQPQHF
TRBV2,NA,once,TRBJ1-1,TGTGCCAGCAGTCCCTCCCCCGGGACTAACACTGAAGCTTTCTTT,CASSPSPGTNTEAFF
TRBV4-1,NA,NA,TRBJ1-3,TGCGCCAGCAGCCACTGGGTCGGGGGGGCGCCCCCTGGACCTGGAAACACCATATATTTT,CASSHWVGGAPPGPGNTIYF
TRBV4-3,NA,few,TRBJ1-4,TGCGCCAGCAGCCAAGAAGGTCGGCAGCTCCCGAGGGAAAAACTGTTTTTT,CASSQEGRQLPREKLFF
TRBV7-6,TRBD1,NA,TRBJ1-3,TGTGCCAGCAGCTTGTTAAAGGGACAGGCTGTTAACCCTGGAAACACCATATATTTT,CASSLLKGQAVNPGNTIYF
TRBV12-3/TRBV12-4,NA,once,TRBJ2-7,TGTGCCAGCAGTACCGGACAACTCTACGAGCAGTACTTC,CASSTGQLYEQYF
TRBV3-1/TRBV3-2,NA,NA,TRBJ1-2,TGTGCCAGCAGCCAAGATGAAGGGGTCTATGGCTACACCTTC,CASSQDEGVYGYTF
TRBV3-1/TRBV3-2,TRBD2,once,TRBJ2-2,TGTGCCAGCAGCCATCCAATCAATGGCACTAGCGTATCGAACACCGGGGAGCTGTTTTTT,CASSHPINGTSVSNTGELFF
TRBV12-3/TRBV12-4,NA,NA,TRBJ2-3,TGTGCCAGCAGGGACGGGGGTCCAGATACGCAGTATTTT,CASRDGGPDTQYF
TRBV6-6,TRBD1,NA,TRBJ1-3,TGTGCCAGCAGGGACAGGGAGAGCTCTGGAAACACCATATATTTT,CASRDRESSGNTIYF